This T cell receptor beta chain was observed in a study of blood T cell repertoires in COVID-19. Clones were sequenced by immunoSEQ multiplex PCR, and TCRdb holds only the in-frame ones, with some missing. The table records 120,000 or so clones, around 87% of them present only once. Sequencing used peripheral blood. This clonotype was sampled from a woman in her forties or fifties with acute or convalescent COVID-19.

CDR3 sequence reads: CASSNPPVEQYF. The DNA for the CDR3 is TGTGCCAGCAGCAACCCCCCCGTTGAGCAGTACTTC. J is TRBJ2-7 and V is TRBV21-1; the table's D call, TRBD2, has no DNA check behind it. TRBV21-1 is an annotated pseudogene. This CDR3 is built from 12 residues.